This T cell receptor beta chain stems from a study of cytomegalovirus exposure and HLA in healthy donors (dated by TCRdb to 2016 to 2017). At the level of the whole study: According to an earlier analysis of 550 to 750 of the donors, roughly 180 million T cells yielded roughly 100 million unique TCR beta sequences and around 300 Gb of sequence data. An early release covering roughly 600 HLA-typed donors comprised 250 to 350 gigabases of sequencing data and approximately 80 million unique TCR sequences. The genetic ancestry cluster associated with self-reported Caucasian donors included approximately 85% of the 300 to 450 genotyped donors. The study was designed to test whether signatures of past pathogen exposure could be identified by cataloging public T cell receptors. The study profiled the T cell repertoires of 500 to 800 subjects by immunosequencing and related them to cytomegalovirus serostatus. Besides the first cohort of around 670 subjects, a separate validation cohort made up of around 120 different subjects was used. The study combined high-throughput TCR immunosequencing, statistical association of individual TCRs with disease status, and machine learning to predict cytomegalovirus infection status. In a later analysis, previously published TCR beta repertoires from 670 or so donors were re-analyzed and high-resolution HLA genotyping was added so that TCR occurrence patterns could be studied. The later analysis used no new phenotypic data to find candidate immune exposures, relying instead on TCR beta sequences and their occurrence across donors. In an earlier analysis of 500 to 650 of the donors, high-throughput TCR beta sequencing was used to judge whether each TCR beta V gene segment behaved as functional or pseudogenic. Donor age, sex, ethnicity and CMV serostatus were collected together with the repertoire data. A later genetic analysis used genome-wide SNP genotypes for about 65% of the 666 donors, treating that subset as a discovery cohort. Every discovery cohort repertoire had been produced on one sequencing platform. Both class I and class II loci were covered by HLA typing, at four-digit resolution. The number of donors typed differed by locus, with roughly 629-640 for A, B, C, DRB1 and DQB1, 522 for DQA1, nearly 610 for DPA1, and around 450 for DPB1. Roughly 5 DR-DQ haplotypes were treated as single units for association and clustering because of strong linkage in the cohort. On average, roughly 250,000 unique TCR beta nucleotide sequences were sequenced per donor among some 430 genotyped donors of the cohort, with 15% to 20% of those sequences being non-productive. The study at large found these results: According to a later analysis, most CMV-associated TCR beta chains appeared to be HLA-restricted, and the HLA associations seemed to be driven largely by CMV exposure. The classifier was reported to diagnose cytomegalovirus status with high specificity and sensitivity in both the original and validation cohorts. In vitro tests confirmed that a few of the cytomegalovirus-associated TCR beta chains recognize cytomegalovirus antigens. It was suggested by the authors that the approach could potentially be generalized to other disease states and immunological phenotypes. This cohort had only TCR beta chains sequenced, and the lack of alpha or paired-chain data limited which features could be detected. In a later analysis, several top co-occurrence clusters were reported to appear linked to parvovirus B19, influenza, CMV and Epstein-Barr virus. Over 15 rarely observed V segments, including chromosome 9 orphons, were excluded from the earlier analysis of approximately 600 of the donors because counts were too low. Compared with equally common non-associated chains, HLA-associated TCR beta chains in a later analysis were more clonally expanded and had lower generation probabilities. A later genetic analysis reported fewer N-insertions in productive TCRs among donors in an Asian-associated ancestry cluster than the approximately 670-donor mean. Assigning TCR associations to individual alleles was difficult when HLA alleles, especially DR and DQ, strongly co-occurred. Roughly uniform sequencing depth across donors was assumed in presence/absence analyses, although this assumption may not hold. Because HLA typing was missing for some donors at each locus, association tests included only the typed subset. Correlated functional status among segregating V segments might reflect linkage disequilibrium, but an unknown experimental factor could not be ruled out. The sequencing pipeline was judged likely to have produced a cluster of highly shared sequence variants as a technical artifact. Most TCR sequences were seen in very few donors, while some public TCRs were found in many individuals. In a later genetic analysis, a missense DCLRE1C variant was associated with V-gene and J-gene trimming of TCR beta chains, and the association was replicated in an independent cohort. Specific HLA alleles were associated with roughly 16,000 TCR beta sequences at a false discovery rate of 0.05 in a later analysis. The study gave a list of more than 150 TCR beta chains associated with cytomegalovirus. In an earlier analysis of more than 500 of the donors, most TCR beta V segments appeared in productive rearrangements about 87% or about 30% of the time, broadly matching IMGT annotations. CMV serostatus was the only immune exposure information available for the cohort. A further reported finding was that TCR beta sequences accurately predicted the HLA-A and HLA-B alleles for most subjects in the first cohort. The 87-base-pair reads could not distinguish some IMGT-functional V segments, including TRBV6-2 and TRBV6-3, so those segments were excluded. According to a later analysis, TCR association rates differed among HLA loci, with DRB1 alleles showing the most associated TCRs and HLA-C alleles showing the fewest.

Notes on this clone: Its recognized antigen is unknown. No much larger clonotype is one base removed from it; base qualities were not supplied.

The cohort comprised 666 healthy bone marrow donors. At the time of sampling, all cohort members were nominally healthy, though unrecorded immune exposures were likely present. The donor was CMV seronegative and was included in the group of about 400 seronegative cohort members. Every donor gave a peripheral blood sample, and the peripheral blood mononuclear cells from that sample were used for TCR beta sequencing. The Qiagen DNeasy Blood Extraction Kit was used to extract genomic DNA from the blood cell samples. The receptor library was made with the immunoSEQ multiplex PCR assay. For the multiplex PCR, a mixture combining 60 forward primers for TCR Vbeta segments and 13 reverse primers for TCR Jbeta segments was used. Amplification of the CDR3 region of rearranged TCR beta genes was performed with a multiplex PCR assay on genomic DNA. On the Illumina HiSeq System, the amplified TCR beta libraries were sequenced as 87-base-pair reads. Under the source paper's analysis protocol: A later analysis tallied around 82 million unique TCR beta chains across the 700 or so repertoires, and about 10 million of those chains were shared by two or more donors. To remove PCR and sequencing errors, raw reads were error-corrected and collapsed into unique sequences using a nearest-neighbor algorithm that merged closely related sequences. V, D and J gene segments were assigned by aligning CDR3 sequences to IMGT reference sequences. For a sequence to be retained, at least a six-nucleotide match to both a V gene segment and a J gene segment was required. Rearrangements were called productive when the CDR3 lacked stop codons and stayed in frame with V and J; all others were non-productive. Following IMGT convention, CDR3 was defined as the stretch from the second conserved V-encoded cysteine to the conserved J-encoded phenylalanine. In an earlier analysis of 500 to 650 of the donors, sequences lacking an unambiguous match to a single V gene segment were excluded. In an earlier analysis of about 590 of the donors, a V segment was called functional when productive rearrangements were above 56.7%, and segregating when the standard deviation between donors exceeded 5%. A statistical classification framework was built for diagnosing cytomegalovirus status from the catalog of TCR beta chain sequences. In a later analysis, TCR nucleotide sequences were compared against IMGT/GENE-DB human TR gene sequences so that V and J genes could be assigned. The TCRdist pipeline was used in a later analysis to assign CDR3 sequences and most-parsimonious VDJ recombination scenarios. In a later analysis, each TCR beta chain was defined by its CDR3 amino acid sequence together with its V-gene family, and reads without a unique V-gene family were excluded. To address suspected cross-contamination and a sequencing artifact, a later analysis removed 450 to 700 highly shared, low-generation-probability nucleotide sequences. A later analysis calculated a clonal expansion index for each public chain from normalized within-repertoire ranks of inferred template counts. In a later analysis, generation probabilities were computed using a VDJ recombination model fitted to out-of-frame rearrangements, and the results were checked against IGoR. A later analysis scored TCR-TCR, TCR-HLA and TCR-CMV co-occurrence with hypergeometric tests, applying a repertoire-size bias correction to TCR pairs. To estimate false discovery rates, a later analysis permuted the HLA or CMV assignments 20 times. A later analysis grouped co-occurring TCRs with DBSCAN, adding TCRdist sequence similarity when clustering within HLA-allele-positive subsets. Repertoires with fewer than 30,000 or more than 120,000 public chains, plus five repertoires with anomalous nucleotide sharing, were excluded from co-occurrence clustering. The table comes from immuneACCESS by way of TCRdb, which keeps in-frame sequences with V and J called. Part of the clones is missing from these tables; in studies checked, under half for an unresolved V gene and the rest for unknown reasons. For V, J and clone size, that table is used; D and trimming come from the DNA. The sample has 120,000 to 150,000 clones on record, about 72% of them singletons. The ten largest clones represent about 4.5% of the sample.

The CDR3 covers 14 residues, taking in both the cysteine and the phenylalanine. The retained sequence is limited to the CDR3, 42 bases, with the frame set at the first base. Trimming takes 6 bases off V and 10 bases off J; junction bases not matched to a gene: 12. As encoded in the germline V gene (reference sequence), CDR1 is GTSNPN while CDR2 is SVGIG. The clonotype was recovered from a man in his fifties or sixties in good health and CMV-seronegative. The sequenced sample was PBMCs. The chain is assembled from TRBV30 and TRBJ2-3; 11 central nucleotides agree with TRBD1. The DNA sequence reads TGTGCCTGTACGGACAGGGGGCCGTTTGGTCCGCAGTATTTT. It translates to CACTDRGPFGPQYF. Beyond the CDR3, the reference TRBV30 and TRBJ2-3 genes provide the residues; the full variable domain reads: SQTIHQWPATLVQPVGSPLSLECTVEGTSNPNLYWYRQAAGRGLQLLFYSVGIGQISSEVPQNLSASRPQDRQFILSSKKLLLSDSGFYLCACTDRGPFGPQYFGPGTRLTVL.